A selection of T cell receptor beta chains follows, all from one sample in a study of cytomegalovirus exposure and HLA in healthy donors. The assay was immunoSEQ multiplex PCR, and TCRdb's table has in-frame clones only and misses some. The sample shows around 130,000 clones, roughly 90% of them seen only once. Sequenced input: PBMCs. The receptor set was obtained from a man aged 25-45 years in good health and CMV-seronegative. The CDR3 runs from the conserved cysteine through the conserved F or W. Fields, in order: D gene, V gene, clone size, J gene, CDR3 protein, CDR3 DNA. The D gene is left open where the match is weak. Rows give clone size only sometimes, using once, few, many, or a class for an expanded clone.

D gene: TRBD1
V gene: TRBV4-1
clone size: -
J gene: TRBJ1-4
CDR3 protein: CASSFDRGEKLFF
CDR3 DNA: TGCGCCAGCAGCTTTGACAGGGGTGAAAAACTGTTTTTT

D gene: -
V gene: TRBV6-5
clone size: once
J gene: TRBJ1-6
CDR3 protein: CASSYEGRRSPLHF
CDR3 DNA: TGTGCCAGCAGTTATGAGGGGAGGAGATCACCCCTCCACTTT

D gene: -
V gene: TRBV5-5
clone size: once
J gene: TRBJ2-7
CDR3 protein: CASSPTTSFYEQYF
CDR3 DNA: TGTGCCAGCAGCCCTACGACTAGTTTCTACGAGCAGTACTTC

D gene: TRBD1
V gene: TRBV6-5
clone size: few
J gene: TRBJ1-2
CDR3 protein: CASSYGGQLNGYTF
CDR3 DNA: TGTGCCAGCAGTTATGGGGGACAGCTAAATGGCTACACCTTC

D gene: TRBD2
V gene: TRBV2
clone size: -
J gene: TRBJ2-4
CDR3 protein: CASSDSSTSGEGKNIQYF
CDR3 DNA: TGTGCCAGCAGTGATTCTTCGACTAGCGGGGAGGGCAAAAACATTCAGTACTTC

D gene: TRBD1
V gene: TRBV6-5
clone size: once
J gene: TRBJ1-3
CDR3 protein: CASRTGLANTIYF
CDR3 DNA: TGTGCCAGCAGGACAGGGTTGGCTAACACCATATATTTT

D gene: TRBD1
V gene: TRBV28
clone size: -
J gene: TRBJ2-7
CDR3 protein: CATYPGQGNEQYF
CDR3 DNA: TGTGCCACATACCCGGGACAGGGTAACGAGCAGTACTTC

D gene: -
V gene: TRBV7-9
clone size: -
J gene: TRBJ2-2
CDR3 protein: CASSSPVAARRGNTGELFF
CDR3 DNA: TGTGCCAGCAGCTCCCCGGTAGCGGCGAGACGGGGTAACACCGGGGAGCTGTTTTTT

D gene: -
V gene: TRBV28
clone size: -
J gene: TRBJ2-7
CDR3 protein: CASLAGNYEQYF
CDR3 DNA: TGTGCCAGCTTGGCAGGGAACTACGAGCAGTACTTC

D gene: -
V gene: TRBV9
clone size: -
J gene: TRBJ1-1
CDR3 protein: CASSVEVGDTEAFF
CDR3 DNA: TGTGCCAGCAGCGTAGAGGTAGGGGACACTGAAGCTTTCTTT

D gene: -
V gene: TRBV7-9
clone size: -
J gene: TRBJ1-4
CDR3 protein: CASSIGISNEKLFF
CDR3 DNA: TGTGCCAGCAGCATCGGTATCTCTAATGAAAAACTGTTTTTT

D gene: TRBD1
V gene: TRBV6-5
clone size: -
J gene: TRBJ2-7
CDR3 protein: CASRPTGIYEQYF
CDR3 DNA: TGTGCCAGCCGTCCGACAGGGATTTACGAGCAGTACTTC

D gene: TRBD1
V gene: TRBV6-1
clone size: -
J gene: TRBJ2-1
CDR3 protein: CASSARGQGRVNEQFF
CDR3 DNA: TGTGCCAGCAGTGCAAGGGGGCAGGGGCGGGTCAATGAGCAGTTCTTC

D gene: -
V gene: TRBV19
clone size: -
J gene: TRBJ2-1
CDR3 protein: CASSIVQGYNEQFF
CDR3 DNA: TGTGCCAGTAGTATAGTCCAGGGGTACAATGAGCAGTTCTTC

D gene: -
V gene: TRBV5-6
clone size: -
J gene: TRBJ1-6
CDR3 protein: CASSLRAGFSPLHF
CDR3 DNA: TGTGCCAGCAGCTTGAGGGCAGGGTTTTCACCCCTCCACTTT

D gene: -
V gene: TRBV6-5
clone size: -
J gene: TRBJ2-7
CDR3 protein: CASSIQSRLIYEQYF
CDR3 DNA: TGTGCCAGCAGTATACAGTCGAGATTGATCTACGAGCAGTACTTC

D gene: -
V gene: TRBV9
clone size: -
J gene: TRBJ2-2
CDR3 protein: CASSVVSSAGELFF
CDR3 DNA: TGTGCCAGCAGCGTGGTTAGTTCTGCCGGGGAGCTGTTTTTT

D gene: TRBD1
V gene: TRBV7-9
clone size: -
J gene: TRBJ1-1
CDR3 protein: CASRDNRGRHEAFF
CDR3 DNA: TGTGCCAGCAGAGATAACAGGGGCCGCCACGAAGCTTTCTTT

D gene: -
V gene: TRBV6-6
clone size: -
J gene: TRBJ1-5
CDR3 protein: CASSYPHYQPQHF
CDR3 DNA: TGTGCCAGCAGTTACCCCCATTATCAGCCCCAGCATTTT

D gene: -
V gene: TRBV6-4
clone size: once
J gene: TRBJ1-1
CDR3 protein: CASSASAGGPEAFF
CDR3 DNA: TGTGCCAGCAGCGCCTCGGCCGGAGGCCCTGAAGCTTTCTTT

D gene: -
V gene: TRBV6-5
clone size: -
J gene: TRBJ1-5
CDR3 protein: CASNDGSHNQPQHF
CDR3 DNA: TGTGCCAGCAATGACGGGAGTCACAATCAGCCCCAGCATTTT

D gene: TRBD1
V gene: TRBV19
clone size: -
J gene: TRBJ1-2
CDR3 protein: CASSNDRDYGYTF
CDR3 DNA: TGTGCCAGTAGCAACGACAGGGACTATGGCTACACCTTC

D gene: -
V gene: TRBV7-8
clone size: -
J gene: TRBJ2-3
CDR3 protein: CASSALKRTASTDTQYF
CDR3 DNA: TGTGCCAGCAGCGCCCTTAAGCGGACCGCTAGCACAGATACGCAGTATTTT

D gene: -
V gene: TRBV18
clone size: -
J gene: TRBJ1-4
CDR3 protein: CASSPGRGEKLFF
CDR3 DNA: TGTGCCAGCTCACCGGGCCGCGGGGAAAAACTGTTTTTT

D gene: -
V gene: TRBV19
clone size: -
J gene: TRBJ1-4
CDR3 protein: CASRDWTLATNEKLFF
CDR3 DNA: TGTGCCAGCCGGGACTGGACCCTCGCAACTAATGAAAAACTGTTTTTT

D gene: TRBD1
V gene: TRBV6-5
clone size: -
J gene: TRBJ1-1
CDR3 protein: CASSQGGVTDTEAFF
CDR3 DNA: TGTGCCAGCAGCCAGGGGGGAGTGACGGATACTGAAGCTTTCTTT

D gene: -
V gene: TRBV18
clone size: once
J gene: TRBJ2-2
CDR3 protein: CASSPPMRNTGELFF
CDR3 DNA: TGTGCCAGCTCACCACCCATGCGGAACACCGGGGAGCTGTTTTTT

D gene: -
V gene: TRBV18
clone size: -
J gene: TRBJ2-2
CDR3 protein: CASSPMQARTGELFF
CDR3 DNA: TGTGCCAGCTCACCAATGCAGGCCCGCACCGGGGAGCTGTTTTTT

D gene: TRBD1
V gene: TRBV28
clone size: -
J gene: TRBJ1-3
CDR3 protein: CASITSGQASGNTIYF
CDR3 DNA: TGTGCCAGCATTACCTCGGGACAGGCCTCTGGAAACACCATATATTTT

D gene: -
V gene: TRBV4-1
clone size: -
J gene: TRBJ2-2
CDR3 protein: CASSYPLAGHGELFF
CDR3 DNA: TGCGCCAGCAGCTACCCCTTGGCAGGGCACGGGGAGCTGTTTTTT

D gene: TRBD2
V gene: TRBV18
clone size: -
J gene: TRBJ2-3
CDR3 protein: CASSPWTRGDAGDTQYF
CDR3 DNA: TGTGCCAGCTCACCTTGGACTAGAGGGGATGCGGGAGATACGCAGTATTTT

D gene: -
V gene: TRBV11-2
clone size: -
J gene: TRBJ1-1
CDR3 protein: CASSLSQGVNTEAFF
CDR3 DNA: TGTGCCAGCAGCTTATCACAGGGAGTGAACACTGAAGCTTTCTTT

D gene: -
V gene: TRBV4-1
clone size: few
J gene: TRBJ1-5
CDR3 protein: CASSQVVNQPQHF
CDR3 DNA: TGCGCCAGCAGCCAAGTCGTCAATCAGCCCCAGCATTTT

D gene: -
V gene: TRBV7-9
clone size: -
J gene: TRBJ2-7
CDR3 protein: CASSLPSLGGHEQYF
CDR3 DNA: TGTGCCAGCAGCTTACCATCTTTAGGAGGCCACGAGCAGTACTTC

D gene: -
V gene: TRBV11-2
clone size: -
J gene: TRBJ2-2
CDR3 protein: CASSFRQAGAGELFF
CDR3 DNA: TGTGCCAGCAGCTTCCGACAGGCAGGGGCCGGGGAGCTGTTTTTT

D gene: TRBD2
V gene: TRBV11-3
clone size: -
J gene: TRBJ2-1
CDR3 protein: CASSLGRGSYNEQFF
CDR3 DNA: TGTGCCAGCAGCTTAGGGCGGGGGTCCTACAATGAGCAGTTCTTC

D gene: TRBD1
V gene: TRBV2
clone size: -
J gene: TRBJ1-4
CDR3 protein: CASSRQGTTNEKLFF
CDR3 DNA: TGTGCCAGCAGCAGACAGGGTACGACTAATGAAAAACTGTTTTTT

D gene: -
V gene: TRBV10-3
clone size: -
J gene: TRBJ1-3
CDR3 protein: CAISELGLGRASGNTIYF
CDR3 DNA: TGTGCCATCAGTGAACTGGGCTTGGGCAGGGCTTCAGGAAACACCATATATTTT

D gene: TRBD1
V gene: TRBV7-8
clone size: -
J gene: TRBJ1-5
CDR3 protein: CASSLPRTGSQPQHF
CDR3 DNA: TGTGCCAGCAGCCTGCCGAGGACAGGGTCTCAGCCCCAGCATTTT

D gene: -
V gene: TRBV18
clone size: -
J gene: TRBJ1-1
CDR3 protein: CASSLTNNVGLRAFF
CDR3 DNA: TGTGCCAGCTCACTAACCAACAACGTCGGGTTGAGAGCTTTCTTT

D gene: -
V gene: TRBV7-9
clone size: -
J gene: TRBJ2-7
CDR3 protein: CASSPVIPTYEQYF
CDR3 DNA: TGTGCCAGCAGCCCAGTGATCCCAACCTACGAGCAGTACTTC

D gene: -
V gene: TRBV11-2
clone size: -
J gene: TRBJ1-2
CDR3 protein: CASSSESNYGYTF
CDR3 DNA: TGTGCCAGCAGCTCAGAGTCGAACTATGGCTACACCTTC

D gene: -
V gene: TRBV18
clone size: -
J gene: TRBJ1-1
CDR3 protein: CASSPPPGTAVEAFF
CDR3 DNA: TGTGCCAGCTCACCACCTCCAGGAACTGCCGTCGAAGCTTTCTTT

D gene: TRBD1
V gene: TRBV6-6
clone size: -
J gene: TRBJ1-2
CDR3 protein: CASSPGQGVGYTF
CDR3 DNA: TGTGCCAGCAGCCCAGGACAGGGCGTTGGCTACACCTTC

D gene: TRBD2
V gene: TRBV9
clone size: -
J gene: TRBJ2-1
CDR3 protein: CASSAPGGNEQFF
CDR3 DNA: TGTGCCAGCAGCGCACCGGGGGGCAATGAGCAGTTCTTC

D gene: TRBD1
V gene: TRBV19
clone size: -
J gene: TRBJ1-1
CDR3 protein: CASSMEGAHTEAFF
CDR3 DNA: TGTGCCAGTAGTATGGAGGGGGCGCACACTGAAGCTTTCTTT